The next 10 T cell receptor beta chains were all read from a single sample in a study of OX40 agonist ivuxolimab in advanced cancers. The protocol was immunoSEQ multiplex PCR, while the TCRdb copy is restricted to in-frame clones and leaves out a portion. Of approximately 18,000 clones in the sample, approximately 78% were seen once. The sequencing used CD4+ or CD8+ T cells sorted from blood, collected in a trial of the OX40 agonist ivuxolimab. These receptors came from an adult with an advanced solid tumor such as melanoma, head and neck, liver or kidney cancer.

This chain joins TRBV7-9 and TRBJ2-1, with TRBD2 matching 11 bases. Trimming took 1 base from V and 0 from J; bases not matched to a gene: 2. The CDR3 extends over 17 amino acids. Germline loops: CDR1 SEHNR, CDR2 FQNEAQ (reference sequence). The CDR3 here is CASSLGLAGSSYNEQFF. CDR3 DNA: TGTGCCAGCAGCTTAGGACTAGCGGGAAGCTCCTACAATGAGCAGTTCTTC. Full variable domain (outside the CDR3, taken from reference TRBV7-9 and TRBJ2-1): DTGVSQNPRHKITKRGQNVTFRCDPISEHNRLYWYRQTLGQGPEFLTYFQNEAQLEKSRLLSDRFSAERPKGSFSTLEIQRTEQGDSAMYLCASSLGLAGSSYNEQFFGPGTRLTVL.

This clone is judged medium-sized. V usage is TRBV2 and J usage is TRBJ1-3; no definite D call. Germline V gene sequence: CDR1 SNHLY, CDR2 FYNNEI. The CDR3 loop spans 12 amino acids. V shed 5 bases and J shed 5 bases, with 7 bases lying between them. The CDR3 is CASSIDRNTIYF. The CDR3 DNA sequence: TGTGCCAGCAGTATCGACAGAAACACCATATATTTT. The entire variable domain, with the rest obtained from reference TRBV2 and TRBJ1-3, is as follows: EPEVTQTPSHQVTQMGQEVILRCVPISNHLYFYWYRQILGQKVEFLVSFYNNEISEKSEIFDDQFSVERPDGSNFTLKIRSTKLEDSAMYFCASSIDRNTIYFGEGSWLTVV.

The chain couples TRBV27 to TRBJ2-1; 9 bases fit TRBD2. This CDR3 is 15 amino acids long. CDR1 is MNHEY, CDR2 SMNVEV, per germline (reference sequence). J gave up 4 bases and V 4 bases, and 5 bases lay outside the gene matches. In DNA, the CDR3 is TGTGCCAGCAGTTCGCGCCTAGCGGGGTACAATGAGCAGTTCTTC. Translated: CASSSRLAGYNEQFF.

This chain uses TRBV2 with TRBJ2-7, with 11 nucleotides matching TRBD2. The ends lost 2 bases at V and 2 bases at J; junction bases unmatched: 2. The CDR3 has 15 residues. Germline V gives CDR1 SNHLY, CDR2 FYNNEI. The CDR3 region has the DNA TGTGCCAGCAGTGAACTGACTAGCGGGGCCTACGAGCAGTACTTC. As protein: CASSELTSGAYEQYF.

Written as DNA, the CDR3 is TGTGCCAGCATCCTTTCGACCCTTTACTCCTACAATGAGCAGTTCTTC. This encodes CASILSTLYSYNEQFF. This chain links TRBV2 with TRBJ2-1; D ambiguous. This CDR3 is 16 amino acids long. V was shortened by 7 bases and J by 0 bases, with 16 bases between the two germline ends. Germline V gene data show CDR1 as SNHLY and CDR2 as FYNNEI.

This CDR3 reads CASRTTGEETQYF. Here the CDR3 DNA reads TGCGCCAGCAGAACCACAGGGGAAGAGACCCAGTACTTC. The J gene is TRBJ2-5, the V gene TRBV5-1, with 7 bases lining up with TRBD1. CDR1 and CDR2 from the germline V gene are SGHRS and YFSETQ. Germline trimming cut 5 bases from V and 3 bases from J; bases unmatched to any gene: 4. CDR3 length: 13 amino acids.

This chain uses TRBV7-9 with TRBJ1-1; maybe TRBD1 (5 bases). V lost 4 bases and J 4 bases, leaving 13 bases between the germline ends. Germline V gene lookup returns CDR1 SEHNR and CDR2 FQNEAQ (reference sequence). This CDR3 is built from 14 residues. The CDR3 DNA is TGTGCCAGCAGCTCAAGTCTCGGGGGCACTGAAGCTTTCTTT. Protein product: CASSSSLGGTEAFF.

By frequency in the sample, this clone is medium-sized. The chain employs TRBV7-3 and TRBJ2-1; D gene ambiguous. CDR1 SGHTA and CDR2 FQGTGA come from the germline V gene. Trimming took off 2 bases at V and 3 bases at J, with 14 bases between the two ends. The CDR3 is made up of 16 amino acids. The CDR3 region is CASSLRQSYNYNEQFF. Here the CDR3 DNA reads TGTGCCAGCAGCTTACGGCAGTCATACAACTACAATGAGCAGTTCTTC.

This chain joins TRBV27 and TRBJ2-5; 9 bases match TRBD2. V gave up 5 bases and J gave up 5 bases; unmatched junction bases: 15. The germline V gene encodes CDR1 MNHEY and CDR2 SMNVEV (reference sequence). The CDR3 runs 17 residues. The CDR3 region is CASSPRASGNWGETQYF. CDR3 bases: TGTGCCAGCAGTCCTAGAGCTAGCGGGAATTGGGGGGAGACCCAGTACTTC.

The chain uses TRBV6-5 and TRBJ1-2; 7 nucleotides line up with TRBD1. The junction had 2 bases not matched to a gene; V was cut back by 2 bases and J by 8 bases. This CDR3 spans 12 amino acids. Germline CDR1 MNHEY, CDR2 SVGAGI. In DNA form, the CDR3 reads TGTGCCAGCAGTTACGCGGACAGGGGCTACACCTTC. It codes for CASSYADRGYTF.